This T cell receptor beta chain was identified in a study of molecular identifiers for immune sequencing clone quantification. Across the whole study: Replicates partitioned RNA from 20,000 or 100,000 naive CD8 cells into five parts, sequencing four.

The CDR3 sequence is 14 residues long. The V gene's germline CDR1 is ENHRY and CDR2 SYGVKD. TCRdb re-analysed the PCR reads in MiXCR, keeping a single row per CDR3 protein. The sample contains 460,000 or so distinct CDR3 sequences, around 21% of which appear only once. A word on this clonotype: At one end the junction does not follow the germline gene, possibly because of a read error.

The rearrangement joins TRBV10-3 to TRBJ1-5; D ambiguous. The source material was naive CD8+ T cells from blood, with Jurkat cell RNA spiked in. Subset: FACS-sorted CD8+CD4-CCR7+CD45RA+ naive T cells. This receptor was identified in a human donor in good health. Some libraries in this study had Jurkat cell RNA spiked in. The CDR3 loop reads CAFREDGANQPQHF. CDR3 bases: TGTGCCTTCAGAGAGGACGGAGCCAATCAGCCCCAGCATTTT.